This T cell receptor beta chain was retrieved from a study of cytomegalovirus exposure and HLA in healthy donors. On the study more broadly: HLA-typed donors contributed approximately 86 million unique TCRs, which were held in an early data release. Study results and caveats: Follow-up analysis found HLA locus-dependent TCR association rates, highest for DRB1 and lowest for HLA-C.

There are 15 residues in the CDR3. Trimming cost V 0 bases and J 2 bases; bases outside gene matches: 3. The germline V gene encodes CDR1 ENHRY and CDR2 SYGVKD. As regards this clone: What it binds is not known.

In the PCR, 60 Vbeta and 13 Jbeta primers were used. The data were produced by immunoSEQ multiplex PCR, yet TCRdb's version contains in-frame clones alone and is incomplete. The data show fewer than 140,000 clones, with roughly 82% seen just once and 2.5% to 3% held by the top ten. V and J are TRBV10-3 and TRBJ2-7; 8 bases map to TRBD1. The material sequenced was PBMCs. The TCR sequence derives from a male donor in good health and CMV-seropositive. The CDR3 region is CAISESGQATYEQYF. The CDR3 region has the DNA TGTGCCATCAGTGAGTCGGGACAGGCCACCTACGAGCAGTACTTC.